This TCR beta chain was obtained from a study of T-cell reconstitution after alpha-beta-depleted transplantation in children. TCRbeta library construction was performed incorporating unique molecular identifiers. TCRdb called the PCR reads again in MiXCR, with one record for every CDR3 protein. The sample holds more than 550,000 distinct CDR3 sequences; about 10% are singletons and the top ten take less than 5%. Trimming cost V 2 bases and J 0 bases, with 9 bases left between them. Germline CDR1 SGHDT, CDR2 YYEEEE. The CDR3 totals 16 residues. The rearrangement links TRBV5-6 to TRBJ2-6, with no clear D. Sequencing was performed on PBMCs from the stem cell graft donor, taken from the stem cell graft. The clonotype comes from a human donor who donated a stem cell graft to a child with acute myeloid leukemia. The CDR3 sequence is CASSFLQRSGANVLTF. For the CDR3, the DNA is TGTGCCAGCAGCTTTCTACAGCGCTCTGGGGCCAACGTCCTGACTTTC.